The clone carrying this T cell receptor beta chain has a handful of counts. Its antigen is undetermined. The data derive from a study of cytomegalovirus exposure and HLA in healthy donors. Study-wide background: HLA-typed donors contributed approximately 86 million unique TCRs, which were held in an early data release. Whole-study findings and limits: Of the V segments, some could not be distinguished, including TRBV6-2 and TRBV6-3, and were excluded. Later on, an analysis showed TCR association rates differing by HLA locus, with DRB1 the most and HLA-C the fewest.

The junction had 5 bases not matched to a gene; V was cut back by 11 bases and J by 7 bases. This CDR3 spans 12 amino acids. Per germline, CDR1 MNHNS and CDR2 SASEGT. PCR primers comprised 60 Vbeta and 13 Jbeta primers. Here immunoSEQ multiplex PCR was the method, and the copy in TCRdb shows in-frame clones only, minus some. The data hold about 110,000 clones, with 82% observed a single time. Participants comprised healthy donors of bone marrow. The clonotype comes from a man aged 50-59 years in good health and CMV-seronegative. The gene calls are TRBV6-1 and TRBJ1-6; 7 bases align to TRBD1. Sample: PBMCs. CDR3 in DNA: TGTGCCGGCGGGACAGCGAATTCACCCCTCCACTTT. Residues: CAGGTANSPLHF.